What follows are 29 T cell receptor beta chains derived from one specimen sequenced in a study of T cell responses to AZD1222 COVID-19 vaccine. Some clones are missing from TCRdb's copy, which holds only in-frame ones; the method was immunoSEQ multiplex PCR. The table includes over 85,000 clones, about 90% detected once. The sequences come from peripheral blood, collected on day 0 of AZD1222 vaccination. The receptor set was obtained from an adult in good health.

The chain links TRBV20-1 to TRBJ2-7; tentative D call: TRBD1 (6 bases). V was shortened by 3 bases and J by 0 bases, with 15 bases between the two germline ends. Germline-derived CDR1 and CDR2 are DFQATT and SNEGSKA (reference sequence). The CDR3 contains 15 residues. CDR3 bases: TGCAGTGCTAGTTCATTTGGACAGCACTCCTACGAGCAGTACTTC. It encodes CSASSFGQHSYEQYF.

This sequence joins TRBV20-1 and TRBJ1-2; D is undetermined. Looked up from germline, CDR1 is DFQATT and CDR2 is SNEGSKA (reference sequence). This CDR3 spans 10 amino acids. The CDR3 sequence: CNTRGYGYTF. The CDR3 DNA sequence: TGCAACACACGGGGATATGGCTACACCTTC.

This clone was recorded a few times. The gene calls are TRBV18 and TRBJ1-4, with TRBD1 matching 7 bases. The junction had 6 bases not matched to a gene; V was cut back by 6 bases and J by 8 bases. CDR1 KGHSH and CDR2 LQKENI come from the germline V gene. The CDR3 consists of 13 residues. CDR3 sequence: CASSSGTAEKLFF. The CDR3 DNA reads TGTGCCAGCTCGTCCGGGACAGCCGAAAAACTGTTTTTT. Looking up the rest from reference TRBV18 and TRBJ1-4 gives the full variable domain: NAGVMQNPRHLVRRRGQEARLRCSPMKGHSHVYWYRQLPEEGLKFMVYLQKENIIDESGMPKERFSAEFPKEGPSILRIQQVVRGDSAAYFCASSSGTAEKLFFGSGTQLSVL.

This clone was observed a single time. This chain connects TRBV28 to TRBJ1-3; the D is unclear. This CDR3 has 16 amino acids. Germline lookup yields CDR1 MDHEN and CDR2 SYDVKM. V lost 2 bases and J 0 bases, leaving 11 bases between the germline ends. The CDR3 region is CASSLVADRSGNTIYF. CDR3 nucleotides: TGTGCCAGCAGTTTAGTGGCTGATCGCTCTGGAAACACCATATATTTT.

This CDR3 reads CASSYLTGVRAEAFF. CDR3 in DNA: TGTGCCAGCAGTTACCTCACAGGGGTTCGGGCTGAAGCTTTCTTT. V gene TRBV6-5 combines with J gene TRBJ1-1; 7 bases are shared with TRBD1. This CDR3 has 15 amino acids. The V and J ends lost 2 bases and 6 bases, in that order; junction bases with no gene match: 9. Looked up from germline, CDR1 is MNHEY and CDR2 is SVGAGI.

The rearrangement links TRBV7-8 to TRBJ1-3, with 8 bases that match TRBD1. Germline trimming cut 5 bases from V and 0 bases from J; bases unmatched to any gene: 12. The CDR3 runs to 18 residues. From germline, CDR1 is SGHVS and CDR2 FQNEAQ. The CDR3 region has the DNA TGTGCCAGCAGCCTAACCTATCCAGGGGGCAACTCTGGAAACACCATATATTTT. It specifies CASSLTYPGGNSGNTIYF.

This chain connects TRBV5-1 to TRBJ1-1; possibly TRBD1 for D (5 bases). V was pared by 4 bases and J by 0 bases, with 13 bases between. From germline, CDR1 is SGHRS and CDR2 YFSETQ. The CDR3 is 15 amino acids. The CDR3: CASSPDGGVNTEAFF. In DNA, the CDR3 is TGCGCCAGCAGCCCTGACGGGGGGGTGAACACTGAAGCTTTCTTT.

This chain uses TRBV19 with TRBJ1-1; D is possibly TRBD1 (5 bases). CDR1 LNHDA and CDR2 SQIVND come from the germline V gene (reference sequence). Trimming shortened V by 7 bases and J by 0 bases, and 18 bases separated the two germline ends. CDR3 size: 16 residues. CDR3 DNA sequence: TGTGCCAGTACGGGACCGACGCAGTCCATGAACACTGAAGCTTTCTTT. Its protein is CASTGPTQSMNTEAFF.

The CDR3: CASSWDGEKLFF. CDR3 sequence (DNA): TGTGCCAGCAGCTGGGACGGTGAAAAACTGTTTTTT. The chain is built from TRBV6-5 and TRBJ1-4; D might be TRBD1 (5 bases). The V end was cut by 6 bases, the J end by 7 bases, with 9 bases between. This CDR3 comprises 12 residues. The germline CDR1 and CDR2 sequences are MNHEY and SVGAGI.

The V call is TRBV28, the J call TRBJ2-3; the match to TRBD1 covers 7 bases. The CDR3 covers 16 residues. Germline CDR1 is MDHEN and CDR2 is SYDVKM. V gave up 4 bases and J gave up 9 bases; unmatched junction bases: 16. The CDR3 DNA is TGTGCCAGCAGTTCATCAACCCCGACAGGGAAAGGGACGCAGTATTTT. Amino acid sequence: CASSSSTPTGKGTQYF.

The chain carries TRBV3-1 (or the pseudogene TRBV3-2) and TRBJ1-2, with 7 bases lining up with TRBD1. J was trimmed by 8 bases and V by 1 base; bases with no gene match: 4. Germline values: CDR1 LGHDT, CDR2 YNNKEL (reference sequence). The CDR3 totals 13 residues. The DNA of the CDR3 is TGTGCCAGCAGCCAAGTTCAGGGGGGCGGCTACACCTTC. This encodes CASSQVQGGGYTF.

This chain connects TRBV6-2 or TRBV6-3 to TRBJ1-2; D unresolved. The V end lost 4 bases, the J end lost 0 bases, and 15 bases lay between the germline ends. Germline CDR1 reads MNHEY; CDR2 reads SVGEGT. The CDR3 has 16 amino acids. The CDR3 region is CASSSRLLLANYGYTF. The CDR3 DNA is TGTGCCAGCAGTTCGCGTTTACTCTTAGCTAACTATGGCTACACCTTC.

The chain uses TRBV19 and TRBJ2-3, with a weak D call TRBD1 (5 bases). CDR3 length: 15 residues. Per germline, CDR1 LNHDA and CDR2 SQIVND (reference sequence). Between the trimmed V and J ends, which lost 6 bases and 1 base, there was a span of 14 bases. CDR3 bases: TGTGCCAGTAGCCCTTCGGCAGGGCGCACAGATACGCAGTATTTT. This gives the protein CASSPSAGRTDTQYF.

The V call is TRBV5-1, the J call TRBJ2-3; D unclear. The CDR3 contains 13 residues. Germline V gene sequence: CDR1 SGHRS, CDR2 YFSETQ. The V and J ends lost 2 bases and 0 bases respectively, with 4 bases between them. CDR3 nucleotide sequence: TGCGCCAGCAGCTTAGACAGCACAGATACGCAGTATTTT. It codes for CASSLDSTDTQYF.

This rearrangement joins TRBV28 to TRBJ2-7; D possibly corresponds to TRBD2 (7 bases). Trimming left V 7 bases short and J 3 bases short, with 13 bases between. CDR1 is MDHEN and CDR2 is SYDVKM in the germline V gene. This CDR3 region has 13 residues. This CDR3 is CASKGEGHYEQYF. The CDR3 coding sequence is TGTGCCAGCAAGGGGGAGGGACACTACGAGCAGTACTTC. Full variable domain (outside the CDR3, taken from reference TRBV28 and TRBJ2-7): DVKVTQSSRYLVKRTGEKVFLECVQDMDHENMFWYRQDPGLGLRLIYFSYDVKMKEKGDIPEGYSVSREKKERFSLILESASTNQTSMYLCASKGEGHYEQYFGPGTRLTVT.

The chain has TRBV9 and TRBJ1-5; D not certain. The V gene lost 1 base and the J gene lost 7 bases, with 9 bases spanning the gap. The germline V gene encodes CDR1 SGDLS and CDR2 YYNGEE. The CDR3 is 13 residues long. CDR3 amino acids: CASSVSVDQPQHF. Here the CDR3 DNA reads TGTGCCAGCAGCGTATCGGTAGACCAGCCCCAGCATTTT.

The J gene is TRBJ2-7, the V gene TRBV3-1 (or the pseudogene TRBV3-2); TRBD1 matches 8 bases. V trimming: 6 bases; J trimming: 0 bases; junction bases outside the gene matches: 4. Germline CDR1 LGHDT, CDR2 YNNKEL (reference sequence). The CDR3 length is 14 residues. Here the CDR3 reads CASSRDRSSYEQYF. In DNA form, the CDR3 reads TGTGCCAGCAGTCGGGACAGGAGCTCCTACGAGCAGTACTTC.

This chain uses TRBV28 with TRBJ1-5; D is unclear. This CDR3 has 21 residues. Trimming stripped 6 bases from V and 3 bases from J, with 33 bases between. CDR1 is MDHEN and CDR2 is SYDVKM in the germline V gene. The CDR3 is CASRPRLWNRNNFDTNQPQHF. CDR3 DNA sequence: TGTGCCAGCAGACCACGGCTGTGGAACAGAAACAATTTCGATACCAATCAGCCCCAGCATTTT.

This clone has just one count. This chain uses TRBV28 with TRBJ1-1; 7 nucleotides agree with TRBD1. The ends lost 5 bases at V and 1 base at J; junction bases unmatched: 13. The CDR3 extends over 17 amino acids. Germline V gives CDR1 MDHEN, CDR2 SYDVKM. The CDR3 nucleotides read TGTGCCAGCAGTCCGCCCCGACAGGGATTAAGGAACACTGAAGCTTTCTTT. Amino acid sequence: CASSPPRQGLRNTEAFF.

The V gene is TRBV28, the J gene TRBJ1-1; D is ambiguous. V lost 5 bases and J 4 bases, leaving 14 bases between the germline ends. Germline values: CDR1 MDHEN, CDR2 SYDVKM. This CDR3 spans 14 amino acids. CDR3 sequence: CASSTTTATTEAFF. CDR3 sequence (DNA): TGTGCCAGCAGTACGACAACAGCGACCACTGAAGCTTTCTTT.

This chain joins TRBV11-2 and TRBJ1-5, with D perhaps matching TRBD1 (6 bases). V was trimmed by 1 base and J by 1 base, leaving 11 bases between them. CDR1 is SGHAT and CDR2 is FQNNGV in the germline V gene. The CDR3 totals 16 residues. The CDR3 here is CASSLVGGSSNQPQHF. In DNA, the CDR3 is TGTGCCAGCAGCTTAGTAGGGGGTTCGAGCAATCAGCCCCAGCATTTT.

The chain employs TRBV4-3 and TRBJ1-5; D is unresolved. Germline CDR1 is LGHNA and CDR2 is YSLEER. The ends were cut back, 1 base at V and 7 bases at J, with 8 bases in the middle. This CDR3 comprises 13 residues. The CDR3 sequence is CASSQGTGQPQHF. Written as DNA, the CDR3 is TGCGCCAGCAGCCAAGGTACGGGACAGCCCCAGCATTTT.

The chain links TRBV2 to TRBJ1-1; TRBD1 is a possible D gene (5 bases). From germline, CDR1 is SNHLY and CDR2 FYNNEI. V shed 6 bases and J shed 4 bases, with 15 bases lying between them. The CDR3 has 14 residues. The CDR3 region is CASREGRGGTEAFF. Here the CDR3 DNA reads TGTGCCAGCAGGGAGGGGAGGGGTGGCACTGAAGCTTTCTTT.

J is TRBJ2-2 and V is TRBV3-1 (or the pseudogene TRBV3-2), with D maybe TRBD2 (6 bases). The CDR3 sequence is 17 residues long. Germline V gene lookup returns CDR1 LGHDT and CDR2 YNNKEL (reference sequence). Trimming stripped 5 bases from V and 4 bases from J, with 20 bases between. CDR3 residues: CASSASLYSGATGELFF. Written as DNA, the CDR3 is TGTGCCAGCAGCGCGAGTTTATATAGCGGAGCCACCGGGGAGCTGTTTTTT.

The chain recombines TRBV28 with TRBJ1-4; the D is unclear. The CDR3 covers 14 residues. Trimming cost V 6 bases and J 8 bases, with 16 bases left between them. The germline CDR1 and CDR2 sequences are MDHEN and SYDVKM. CDR3 loop: CASRSGSVREKLFF. The CDR3 region has the DNA TGTGCCAGCAGGTCGGGTTCTGTCCGCGAAAAACTGTTTTTT.

This clone was found a few times. CDR3 amino acids: CASSYSRLADQETQYF. The CDR3, as DNA: TGTGCCAGCAGTTACTCGAGACTAGCGGATCAAGAGACCCAGTACTTC. J is TRBJ2-5 and V is TRBV6-2 or TRBV6-3; 9 bases line up with TRBD2. V lost 0 bases to trimming and J lost 2 bases; unmatched junction nucleotides: 4. From germline, CDR1 is MNHEY and CDR2 SVGEGT. This CDR3 has 16 amino acids.

V and J are TRBV18 and TRBJ1-4; TRBD1 matches at 9 bases. V shed 3 bases, J shed 5 bases, and the junction held 4 bases outside the gene matches. The CDR3 loop spans 15 amino acids. Germline V gene sequence: CDR1 KGHSH, CDR2 LQKENI. The CDR3 here is CASSPAGTGNEKLFF. The CDR3 region has the DNA TGTGCCAGCTCACCGGCCGGGACAGGGAATGAAAAACTGTTTTTT.

The CDR3 DNA sequence: TGTGCCAGCAGCGTTCTGACAGCTCCCACAGATACGCAGTATTTT. It translates to CASSVLTAPTDTQYF. V usage is TRBV9 and J usage is TRBJ2-3, with a possible D match to TRBD1 (5 bases). Germline V gene lookup returns CDR1 SGDLS and CDR2 YYNGEE. The V end lost 2 bases, the J end lost 2 bases, and 12 bases lay between the germline ends. The CDR3 sequence is 15 residues long.

The V call is TRBV19, the J call TRBJ1-1; 7 bases line up with TRBD1. The CDR3 sequence is 15 residues long. The J segment lost 1 base and the V segment lost 4 bases, leaving 6 bases of the junction unmatched. CDR1 is LNHDA and CDR2 is SQIVND in the germline V gene (reference sequence). The CDR3, as DNA: TGTGCCAGTAGTAGAACAGGGGCCCCGAACACTGAAGCTTTCTTT. It codes for CASSRTGAPNTEAFF. Together with reference TRBV19 and TRBJ1-1, the CDR3 gives the full variable domain: DGGITQSPKYLFRKEGQNVTLSCEQNLNHDAMYWYRQDPGQGLRLIYYSQIVNDFQKGDIAEGYSVSREKKESFPLTVTSAQKNPTAFYLCASSRTGAPNTEAFFGQGTRLTVV.